The 23 T cell receptor beta chains given below trace back to one sample, sequenced in a study of T cell responses to AZD1222 COVID-19 vaccine (dated by TCRdb to the early 2020s). The time point tag for this specimen amounts to: baseline before first vaccination. Library preparation was by the immunoSEQ multiplex PCR assay. Entries here come from immuneACCESS through TCRdb and include only in-frame sequences with V and J called. Some clones fail to appear in such tables; in the studies checked, an unresolved V gene covers under half of the shortfall, and the cause of the remainder is unknown. The sample profile shows 100,000 or so clones; 92% of them were found once. Jointly, the top ten make up around 1.2% of the sample. The sequenced sample was peripheral blood, obtained on day 0 of AZD1222 vaccination. These receptor sequences come from an adult in good health.

The rearrangement joins TRBV15 to TRBJ2-3; D possibly uses TRBD1 or TRBD2 (5 bases each). The V gene lost 1 base and the J gene lost 4 bases, with 12 bases spanning the gap. This CDR3 has 15 amino acids. Germline CDR1 reads LNHNV; CDR2 reads YYDKDF (reference sequence). In DNA form, the CDR3 reads TGTGCCACCAGCAGAGGGGACGATTGGGCAGATACGCAGTATTTT. Its protein is CATSRGDDWADTQYF.

The CDR3: CASSSGQGGYEQYF. The CDR3 DNA follows: TGCGCCAGCAGCTCAGGACAGGGGGGCTACGAGCAGTACTTC. The gene calls are TRBV4-3 and TRBJ2-7; 10 bases align to TRBD1. V dropped 5 bases and J dropped 3; count of bases not matched to a gene: 4. Germline V CDR1 and CDR2: LGHNA, YSLEER. This CDR3 is 14 amino acids long.

The CDR3 DNA reads as TGTGCCAGCGGGGGGAACTATGGCTACACCTTC. Its protein is CASGGNYGYTF. V and J are TRBV11-3 and TRBJ1-2, with D perhaps matching TRBD1 (5 bases). V dropped 8 bases and J dropped 2 bases, with 6 bases sitting between them. The CDR3 extends over 11 amino acids. Germline V gene lookup returns CDR1 SGHNT and CDR2 YENEEA.

The J gene is TRBJ1-2, the V gene TRBV9; D uncertain. The V and J ends lost 0 bases and 14 bases respectively, with 20 bases between them. The CDR3 extends over 14 amino acids. From germline, CDR1 is SGDLS and CDR2 YYNGEE. CDR3 region: CASSVDENRHFRTF. CDR3 coding DNA: TGTGCCAGCAGCGTAGATGAAAATCGGCACTTTAGAACCTTC.

A word on this clone: One end of the junction varies from germline; a read error may be responsible. The chain uses TRBV9 and TRBJ1-1, with D unresolved. Germline lookup yields CDR1 SGDLS and CDR2 YYNGEE. The CDR3 extends over 14 amino acids. The CDR3 nucleotides read TGTGCCAGCAGCGCACATTTGCTGAACTCTGAAGCTTTCTTT. Its protein product is CASSAHLLNSEAFF.

The CDR3 loop is CASSGELAVQETQYF. The CDR3 coding sequence is TGTGCCAGCAGCGGGGAACTAGCGGTCCAAGAGACCCAGTACTTC. The rearrangement links TRBV4-2 to TRBJ2-5; 8 bases map to TRBD2. Germline V gives CDR1 LGHNA, CDR2 YNFKEQ. The CDR3 loop spans 15 amino acids. The ends lost 5 bases at V and 1 base at J; junction bases unmatched: 6.

V and J are TRBV7-8 and TRBJ2-1; 14 nucleotides match TRBD2. Germline V CDR1 and CDR2: SGHVS, FQNEAQ. V lost 4 bases, J lost 10 bases, and 3 bases stayed unmatched. The CDR3 has 14 amino acids. As DNA, the CDR3 is TGTGCCAGCAGCTCCGGGACTAGCGGGGGAGAGCAGTTCTTC. Amino acid sequence: CASSSGTSGGEQFF.

Worth noting for this clone: Different DNA sequences within this sample yield the same CDR3. The chain links TRBV7-2 to TRBJ1-1; no definite D call. Per germline, CDR1 SGHTA and CDR2 FQGNSA. The CDR3 sequence is 13 residues long. V gave up 2 bases and J gave up 1 base, with 5 bases separating them. The chain's CDR3 is CASSLTENTEAFF. The DNA of the CDR3 is TGTGCCAGCAGCTTAACAGAGAACACTGAAGCTTTCTTT.

Here the CDR3 DNA reads TGTGCCAGCTCACCACCGAGCCGGGCCACCTACGAGCAGTACTTC. This sequence encodes CASSPPSRATYEQYF. The rearrangement uses TRBV18 and TRBJ2-7; D remains unclear. V was clipped by 0 bases and J by 2 bases, with 11 bases between them. Looked up from germline, CDR1 is KGHSH and CDR2 is LQKENI. This CDR3 spans 15 amino acids.

The chain employs TRBV5-1 and TRBJ2-7, with D perhaps matching TRBD1 (5 bases). The V gene's germline CDR1 is SGHRS and CDR2 YFSETQ. This CDR3 has 13 amino acids. Trimming took 3 bases from V and 4 from J, leaving 11 bases between them. The CDR3 nucleotides read TGCGCCAGCAGCTCAGGACAACTTTACGAGCAGTACTTC. It codes for CASSSGQLYEQYF. Combining the CDR3 with reference TRBV5-1 and TRBJ2-7 gives the whole variable domain KAGVTQTPRYLIKTRGQQVTLSCSPISGHRSVSWYQQTPGQGLQFLFEYFSETQRNKGNFPGRFSGRQFSNSRSEMNVSTLELGDSALYLCASSSGQLYEQYFGPGTRLTVT.

The chain couples TRBV7-2 to TRBJ2-1, with 12 bases lining up with TRBD2. The V and J ends lost 5 bases and 7 bases, in that order; junction bases with no gene match: 9. The CDR3 consists of 16 residues. Per the germline V gene, CDR1 is SGHTA and CDR2 is FQGNSA. The CDR3 DNA follows: TGTGCCAGCAGCCCTCTAGCGGGAGGGGGGGGGAATGAGCAGTTCTTC. Its translation is CASSPLAGGGGNEQFF.

The chain recombines TRBV6-2 or TRBV6-3 with TRBJ1-1; unclear D gene. The germline CDR1 and CDR2 sequences are MNHEY and SVGEGT. The V end was cut by 4 bases, the J end by 1 base, with 22 bases between. The CDR3 runs 18 residues. CDR3 region: CASSSVFTWAARNTEAFF. The CDR3 bases are TGTGCCAGCAGTTCCGTATTTACATGGGCGGCGAGGAACACTGAAGCTTTCTTT.

The chain carries TRBV9 and TRBJ2-5, with D possibly being TRBD1 (5 bases). Between the trimmed V and J ends, which lost 2 bases and 2 bases, there was a span of 10 bases. Germline assignment: CDR1 SGDLS and CDR2 YYNGEE. This CDR3 comprises 14 residues. In DNA form, the CDR3 reads TGTGCCAGCAGCGTGTCCGACAGACAAGAGACCCAGTACTTC. It codes for CASSVSDRQETQYF.

The chain combines TRBV5-1 with TRBJ2-7; D tentatively reads TRBD1 or TRBD2 (5 bases each). V was shortened by 4 bases and J by 5 bases, with 13 bases between the two germline ends. In germline, CDR1 is SGHRS, CDR2 YFSETQ. CDR3 length equals 13 residues. The CDR3 coding sequence is TGCGCCAGCAGCCTAACGAGGGGCCACGAGCAGTACTTC. Translated, it gives CASSLTRGHEQYF.

V usage is TRBV4-1 and J usage is TRBJ2-7; possibly TRBD1 for D (6 bases). Looked up from germline, CDR1 is MGHRA and CDR2 is YSYEKL. Trimming shortened V by 0 bases and J by 2 bases, and 17 bases separated the two germline ends. The CDR3 has 17 residues. The CDR3 nucleotides are TGCGCCAGCAGCCAAGAAGTTGGGCAGGGGCCGACCTACGAGCAGTACTTC. It translates to CASSQEVGQGPTYEQYF.

The J gene is TRBJ1-2, the V gene TRBV5-6; 9 bases fit TRBD1. The trim removed 0 bases at V and 8 bases at J, leaving 5 bases unmatched. The CDR3 runs to 14 residues. Germline V gives CDR1 SGHDT, CDR2 YYEEEE. The CDR3 protein is CASSLEQGARGYTF. CDR3 DNA: TGTGCCAGCAGCTTGGAACAGGGGGCCCGGGGCTACACCTTC.

The V call is TRBV5-1, the J call TRBJ1-2; D unresolved. The CDR3 is 13 amino acids. Germline V gene sequence: CDR1 SGHRS, CDR2 YFSETQ. Deletions cut 0 bases from V and 6 bases from J, with 9 bases between. In DNA form, the CDR3 reads TGCGCCAGCAGCTTGGTCATCGGGGATGGCTACACCTTC. Its translation is CASSLVIGDGYTF.

Only one count was recorded for this clone. This rearrangement joins TRBV19 to TRBJ1-1; D ambiguous. Germline V gene data show CDR1 as LNHDA and CDR2 as SQIVND (reference sequence). The CDR3 extends over 13 amino acids. V was pared by 5 bases and J by 1 base, with 8 bases between. CDR3 nucleotides: TGTGCCAGTAGTTTCGGTGGGAACACTGAAGCTTTCTTT. Translated: CASSFGGNTEAFF.

The chain is built from TRBV19 and TRBJ2-1; no reliable D call. CDR1 LNHDA and CDR2 SQIVND come from the germline V gene (reference sequence). The CDR3 loop spans 14 amino acids. V dropped 4 bases and J dropped 2 bases, with 9 bases sitting between them. The CDR3 sequence is CASSTGGPYNEQFF. DNA for the CDR3: TGTGCCAGTAGTACTGGCGGTCCCTACAATGAGCAGTTCTTC.

This clone was picked up a small number of times. The chain recombines TRBV27 with TRBJ2-1; TRBD1 matches at 9 bases. Germline CDR1 MNHEY, CDR2 SMNVEV (reference sequence). This CDR3 spans 17 amino acids. The junction had 9 bases not matched to a gene; V was cut back by 2 bases and J by 4 bases. The CDR3 region is CASSLGPRDRVYNEQFF. Here the CDR3 DNA reads TGTGCCAGCAGTTTAGGTCCCCGGGACAGGGTTTACAATGAGCAGTTCTTC.

V usage is TRBV2 and J usage is TRBJ2-5; 13 positions match TRBD2. Germline-derived CDR1 and CDR2 are SNHLY and FYNNEI. CDR3 size: 16 residues. V was clipped by 8 bases and J by 5 bases; unmatched bases: 11. The CDR3 loop reads CASPRTSGGLGETQYF. The CDR3 DNA reads as TGTGCCAGCCCAAGGACTAGCGGGGGATTAGGGGAGACCCAGTACTTC.

The genes are TRBV20-1 and TRBJ1-1; D gene unclear. Germline CDR1 is DFQATT and CDR2 is SNEGSKA (reference sequence). The ends were cut back, 6 bases at V and 6 bases at J, with 11 bases in the middle. The CDR3 runs 11 residues. The CDR3 sequence: CSASTVAEAFF. The CDR3 nucleotides are TGCAGTGCGAGTACGGTGGCTGAAGCTTTCTTT.

The rearrangement links TRBV4-2 to TRBJ1-1; D not certain. The CDR3 has 15 amino acids. Germline lookup yields CDR1 LGHNA and CDR2 YNFKEQ. The V gene lost 4 bases and the J gene lost 0 bases, with 12 bases spanning the gap. Written as DNA, the CDR3 is TGTGCCAGCAGCCCCCAGCTCTACATGAACACTGAAGCTTTCTTT. The encoded protein is CASSPQLYMNTEAFF.